This is a list of T cell receptor beta chains from one sample in a study of T cells in Graves' hyperthyroidism and ophthalmopathy. TCRdb redid the calling of the multiplex PCR reads with MiXCR, one entry per CDR3 protein. The top ten hold almost 35% of the sample, which has 350,000 to 450,000 distinct CDR3 sequences, about a sixth seen once. Sequencing was carried out using blood. The receptors stem from a woman aged 30 to 39 with Graves' hyperthyroidism that later progressed to Graves' ophthalmopathy. Both conserved end residues are part of each CDR3. Each record gives: J gene, clone size, D gene, V gene, CDR3 DNA, CDR3 protein. The D gene is left open where the match is weak. Expanded clones get a size class; other rows say once, few or many, or leave the size out.

J gene: TRBJ2-1; clone size: few; D gene: -; V gene: TRBV18; CDR3 DNA: TGTGCCAGCTCACCAGTTGCTGACCCCATATACAATGAGCAGTTCTTC; CDR3 protein: CASSPVADPIYNEQFF
J gene: TRBJ2-1; clone size: many; D gene: -; V gene: TRBV5-1; CDR3 DNA: TGCGCCAGCAGCTTGGTCGTAGCGGATAGCTCCTACAATGAGCAGTTCTTC; CDR3 protein: CASSLVVADSSYNEQFF
J gene: TRBJ2-7; clone size: many; D gene: -; V gene: TRBV27; CDR3 DNA: TGTGCCAGCAGTTTATCAGGCAGCTCCTACGAGCAGTACTTC; CDR3 protein: CASSLSGSSYEQYF
J gene: TRBJ1-5; clone size: -; D gene: -; V gene: TRBV18; CDR3 DNA: TGTGCCAGCTCCGAGGACAGTTATAGCAATCAGCCCCAGCATTTT; CDR3 protein: CASSEDSYSNQPQHF
J gene: TRBJ2-3; clone size: many; D gene: TRBD1; V gene: TRBV27; CDR3 DNA: TGTGCCAGCAGTAGCCCTTCCGGGACAGGGGGTGATTTGACAGATACGCAGTATTTT; CDR3 protein: CASSSPSGTGGDLTDTQYF
J gene: TRBJ2-2; clone size: -; D gene: TRBD2; V gene: TRBV19; CDR3 DNA: TGTGCCAGTAGCCCCCGGACTAGCAGGAACACCGGGGAGCTGTTTTTT; CDR3 protein: CASSPRTSRNTGELFF
J gene: TRBJ2-1; clone size: few; D gene: TRBD2; V gene: TRBV9; CDR3 DNA: TGTGCCAGCAGCCTCCGGACTAGCGGGAGGGCGAATGAGCAGTTCTTC; CDR3 protein: CASSLRTSGRANEQFF
J gene: TRBJ2-7; clone size: many; D gene: -; V gene: TRBV24-1; CDR3 DNA: TGTGCCACCAGTGACCCGGACTCAGGCTCCTACGAGCAGTACTTC; CDR3 protein: CATSDPDSGSYEQYF
J gene: TRBJ2-3; clone size: few; D gene: -; V gene: TRBV7-2; CDR3 DNA: TGTGCCAGCAGCTTAGGTTGGAGGGGAACAGATACGCAGTATTTT; CDR3 protein: CASSLGWRGTDTQYF
J gene: TRBJ2-1; clone size: -; D gene: TRBD1; V gene: TRBV2; CDR3 DNA: TGTGCCAGCAGTGTTTTCCCCCTCCGACAGGGTAATGAGCAGTTCTTC; CDR3 protein: CASSVFPLRQGNEQFF
J gene: TRBJ2-7; clone size: many; D gene: -; V gene: TRBV24-1; CDR3 DNA: TGTGCCACCAGTGATGGGTCCTACGAGCAGTACTTC; CDR3 protein: CATSDGSYEQYF
J gene: TRBJ2-5; clone size: many; D gene: TRBD2; V gene: TRBV27; CDR3 DNA: TGTGCCAGCACTCTCGTCGGGAGGGCGGGGGAGACCCAGTACTTC; CDR3 protein: CASTLVGRAGETQYF
J gene: TRBJ1-1; clone size: few; D gene: -; V gene: TRBV19; CDR3 DNA: TGTGCCAGTAGTATATATGGCAGGGGGAACACTGAAGCTTTCTTT; CDR3 protein: CASSIYGRGNTEAFF
J gene: TRBJ2-1; clone size: -; D gene: TRBD2; V gene: TRBV7-9; CDR3 DNA: TGTGCCAGCAGCTTAATGGCGGGAGACCGCTCCTACAATGAGCAGTTCTTC; CDR3 protein: CASSLMAGDRSYNEQFF
J gene: TRBJ1-6; clone size: many; D gene: TRBD1; V gene: TRBV20-1; CDR3 DNA: TGCAGCCCTGGACAGGGTGATTCACCCCTCCACTTT; CDR3 protein: CSPGQGDSPLHF
J gene: TRBJ2-7; clone size: many; D gene: TRBD1; V gene: TRBV30; CDR3 DNA: TGTGCCTGGAGTGTTGGACAGGGGGACTCCTACGAGCAGTACTTC; CDR3 protein: CAWSVGQGDSYEQYF
J gene: TRBJ2-3; clone size: few; D gene: -; V gene: TRBV4-1; CDR3 DNA: TGCGCCAGCAGCCCACGGAGACGGACGAAAAACACAGATACGCAGTATTTT; CDR3 protein: CASSPRRRTKNTDTQYF
J gene: TRBJ1-2; clone size: few; D gene: -; V gene: TRBV5-4; CDR3 DNA: TGTGCCAGCGGCTTGGCGGCAGGGTTATTGGATGGCTACACCTTC; CDR3 protein: CASGLAAGLLDGYTF
J gene: TRBJ1-6; clone size: few; D gene: -; V gene: TRBV28; CDR3 DNA: TGTGCCAGCAGCAGACACCTTCATAATTCACCCCTCCACTTT; CDR3 protein: CASSRHLHNSPLHF
J gene: TRBJ2-3; clone size: many; D gene: -; V gene: TRBV2; CDR3 DNA: TGTGCCAGCAGGGAAGCTACAGGGATAGGTACGCAGTATTTT; CDR3 protein: CASREATGIGTQYF
J gene: TRBJ2-3; clone size: many; D gene: -; V gene: TRBV5-1; CDR3 DNA: TGCGCCAGCGCCCTAATTCCGGGAGAACGGGGAGATACGCAGTATTTT; CDR3 protein: CASALIPGERGDTQYF
J gene: TRBJ2-7; clone size: many; D gene: TRBD2; V gene: TRBV20-1; CDR3 DNA: TGCAGTGCTGTTACTAGCGGGGGCTCCTACGAGCAGTACTTC; CDR3 protein: CSAVTSGGSYEQYF
J gene: TRBJ1-5; clone size: many; D gene: -; V gene: TRBV27; CDR3 DNA: TGTGCCAGCAGACTAAGTTGGGGGTTGGGCAATCAGCCCCAGCATTTT; CDR3 protein: CASRLSWGLGNQPQHF
J gene: TRBJ2-2; clone size: few; D gene: -; V gene: TRBV4-1; CDR3 DNA: TGCGCCAGCAGCCAAGAATGGGGGGTTAAAAGCACCGGGGAGCTGTTTTTT; CDR3 protein: CASSQEWGVKSTGELFF
J gene: TRBJ1-1; clone size: -; D gene: -; V gene: TRBV6-5; CDR3 DNA: TGTGCCAGCAGTTACGGGTTGAGGCGGGCAGGGGCCGCCTTGAACACTGAAGCTTTCTTT; CDR3 protein: CASSYGLRRAGAALNTEAFF